This T cell receptor (beta chain) was sequenced for a study of cytomegalovirus exposure and HLA in healthy donors. Between the trimmed V and J ends, which lost 2 bases and 5 bases, there was a span of 15 bases. The germline V gene encodes CDR1 GTSNPN and CDR2 SVGIG (reference sequence). The length of the CDR3 is 15 residues. Researchers ran the PCR with 60 Vbeta and 13 Jbeta primers. The repertoire was sequenced with immunoSEQ multiplex PCR; TCRdb's copy has only in-frame clones and lacks some. The sample yields fewer than 150,000 clones, roughly 14% seen once. Specimen: PBMCs. V and J are TRBV30 and TRBJ2-2, with TRBD1 as a possible D gene (6 bases). The clonotype was recovered from a woman younger than 30 in good health and CMV-seronegative. The CDR3 reads CAWSYQGFGTGELFF. The CDR3, as DNA: TGTGCCTGGAGTTATCAGGGGTTTGGAACCGGGGAGCTGTTTTTT.